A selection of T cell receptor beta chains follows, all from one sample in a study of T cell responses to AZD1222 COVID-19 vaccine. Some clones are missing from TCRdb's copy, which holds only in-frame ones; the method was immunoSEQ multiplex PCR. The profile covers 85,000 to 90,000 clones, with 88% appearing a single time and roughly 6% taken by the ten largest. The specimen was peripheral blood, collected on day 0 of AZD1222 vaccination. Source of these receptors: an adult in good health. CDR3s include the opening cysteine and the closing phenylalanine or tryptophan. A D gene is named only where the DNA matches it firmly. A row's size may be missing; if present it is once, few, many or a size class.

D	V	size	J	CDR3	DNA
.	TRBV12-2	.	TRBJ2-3	CARSGSTDTQYF	TGTGCAAGAAGTGGGAGCACAGATACGCAGTATTTT
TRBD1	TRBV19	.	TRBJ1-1	CASILGQGITAEAFF	TGTGCCTCAATACTGGGACAGGGGATTACCGCTGAAGCTTTCTTT
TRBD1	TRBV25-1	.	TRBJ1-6	CATSPQGVNSPLHF	TGTGCCACCTCTCCACAGGGGGTTAATTCACCCCTCCACTTT
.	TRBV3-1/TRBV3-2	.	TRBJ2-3	CASSQDMVSWGTQYF	TGTGCCAGCAGCCAAGATATGGTGTCTTGGGGTACGCAGTATTTT
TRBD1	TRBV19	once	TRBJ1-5	CASKGATGVVWQPQHF	TGTGCCAGTAAGGGGGCGACAGGGGTGGTTTGGCAGCCCCAGCATTTT
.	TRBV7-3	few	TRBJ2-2	CASSTGGHTGELFF	TGTGCCAGCAGCACCGGAGGGCACACCGGGGAGCTGTTTTTT
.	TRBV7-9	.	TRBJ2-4	CASSLGSKTQNIQYF	TGTGCCAGCAGCTTAGGTTCAAAGACACAAAACATTCAGTACTTC
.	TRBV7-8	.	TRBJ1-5	CASSLDGINQPQHF	TGTGCCAGCAGCTTAGACGGGATTAATCAGCCCCAGCATTTT
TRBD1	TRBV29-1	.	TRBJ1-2	CSVLNRGRSYGYTF	TGCAGCGTCCTTAACAGGGGTAGGAGCTATGGCTACACCTTC
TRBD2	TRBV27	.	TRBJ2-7	CASSLGGDGYEQYF	TGTGCCAGCAGTTTAGGGGGGGATGGGTACGAGCAGTACTTC
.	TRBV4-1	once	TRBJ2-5	CASSQTSWGAETQYF	TGCGCCAGCAGCCAAACATCATGGGGGGCAGAGACCCAGTACTTC
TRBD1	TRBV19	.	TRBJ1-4	CASSIPATGEREKLFF	TGTGCCAGTAGTATACCAGCGACAGGGGAACGTGAAAAACTGTTTTTT
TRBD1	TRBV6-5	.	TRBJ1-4	CASSPGTGVEKLFF	TGTGCCAGCAGTCCCGGGACAGGCGTTGAAAAACTGTTTTTT
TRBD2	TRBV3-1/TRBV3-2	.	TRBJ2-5	CASSSRLAMDQETQYF	TGTGCCAGCAGCTCGCGACTAGCGATGGACCAAGAGACCCAGTACTTC
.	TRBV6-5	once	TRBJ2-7	CATERSAEGQYF	TGTGCCACCGAAAGGTCGGCCGAGGGGCAGTACTTC
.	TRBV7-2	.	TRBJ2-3	CASSFYRDPTDTQYF	TGTGCCAGCAGCTTTTACAGGGATCCCACAGATACGCAGTATTTT
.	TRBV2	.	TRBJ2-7	CASSTQYEQYF	TGTGCCAGCAGTACACAGTACGAGCAGTACTTC
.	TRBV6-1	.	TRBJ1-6	CASSDLGGSPLHF	TGTGCCAGCAGTGATTTGGGGGGATCACCCCTCCACTTT
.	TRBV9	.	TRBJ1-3	CASSVQGDPGNTIYF	TGTGCCAGCAGCGTACAGGGAGATCCTGGAAACACCATATATTTT
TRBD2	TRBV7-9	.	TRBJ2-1	CASSLGKLAGGPNGNEQFF	TGTGCCAGCAGCTTAGGGAAACTAGCGGGAGGGCCGAATGGAAATGAGCAGTTCTTC
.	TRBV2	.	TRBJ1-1	CASGVDPNTEAFF	TGTGCCAGCGGGGTGGACCCGAACACTGAAGCTTTCTTT
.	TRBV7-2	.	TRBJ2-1	CASSTSRGSYNEQFF	TGTGCCAGCAGCACCAGTAGGGGTTCCTACAATGAGCAGTTCTTC
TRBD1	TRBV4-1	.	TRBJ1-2	CASSQERGGLYGYTF	TGCGCCAGCAGCCAAGAAAGAGGGGGCCTCTATGGCTACACCTTC
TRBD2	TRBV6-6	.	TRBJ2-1	CASSYSTSGYNEQFF	TGTGCCAGCAGTTACTCGACTAGCGGATACAATGAGCAGTTCTTC